This TCR beta chain originates from a study of blood T cells in healthy people across ages. The authors ran a second PCR of roughly 7 to 11 cycles using a sample-barcoded 5' primer and a J-beta primer mix. TCRdb reprocessed the 5' RACE reads via MiXCR and lists one record per CDR3 protein. The table records almost 300,000 distinct CDR3 sequences, 27% of them present only once. A word on this clonotype: The antigen is undetermined.

Study results and caveats: Relative to aged donors, long-lived donors carried more naive CD4+ cells and displayed higher diversity.

V lost 7 bases to trimming and J lost 7 bases; unmatched junction nucleotides: 11. Germline loops: CDR1 SQVTM, CDR2 ANQGSEA. CDR3 length: 15 amino acids. The TCR sequence derives from a woman in her 70s in good health. V usage is TRBV29-1 and J usage is TRBJ2-2, with 11 bases fitting TRBD2. The material sequenced was blood. The DNA for the CDR3 is TGCAGCGCACATACTAGCGGGAGCGGAGGCGGGGAGCTGTTTTTT. This translates into CSAHTSGSGGGELFF.